This TCR beta chain was identified during a study of beta chain features in type 1 diabetes. Study overall: Patients did not differ from healthy donors in age, gender or cell yield. Broader study findings: Moderately but significantly shorter TCRB CDR3s were found in Type 1 diabetes patients in all four CD4+ subsets. Compared with healthy donors, patients appeared to share more similar naive, central memory and regulatory TCRB repertoires.

Donors underwent one heparinised blood draw, 100 to 150 mL on average. A CD45RO/CCR7/CD25/CD127/CD95/CD27 panel sorted naive, central memory, regulatory and stem cell-like memory CD4+ cells. Comments on this clone: Its target is unknown.

CDR1 and CDR2 from the germline V gene are ENHRY and SYGVKD. V shed 10 bases and J shed 0 bases, with 7 bases lying between them. This CDR3 has 12 amino acids. Expressed TCRB transcripts were sequenced because the isolated RNA had all been reverse transcribed beforehand. Profiled with immunoSEQ multiplex PCR; TCRdb holds only in-frame clones, not every one. The sample includes 600,000 to 700,000 clones, about an eighth of them seen just once. Material: naive CD4+ T cells from blood. The chain recombines TRBV10-3 with TRBJ1-3; D gene uncertain. This TCR came from a man between 18 and 35 years old with type 1 diabetes. The CDR3 DNA reads TGTGCCACTTTAAGCTCTGGAAACACCATATATTTT. It yields the protein CATLSSGNTIYF.